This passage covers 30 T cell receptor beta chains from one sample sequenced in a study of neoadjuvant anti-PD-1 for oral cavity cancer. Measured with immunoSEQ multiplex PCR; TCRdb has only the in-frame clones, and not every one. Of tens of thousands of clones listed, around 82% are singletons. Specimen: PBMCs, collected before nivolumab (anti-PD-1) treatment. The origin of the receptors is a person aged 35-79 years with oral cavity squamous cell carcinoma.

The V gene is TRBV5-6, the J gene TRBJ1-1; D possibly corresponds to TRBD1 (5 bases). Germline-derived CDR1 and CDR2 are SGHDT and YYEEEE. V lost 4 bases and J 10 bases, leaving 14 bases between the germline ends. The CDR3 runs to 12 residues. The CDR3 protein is CASSLEGARAFF. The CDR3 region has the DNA TGTGCCAGCAGCCTGGAAGGGGCGCGAGCTTTCTTT.

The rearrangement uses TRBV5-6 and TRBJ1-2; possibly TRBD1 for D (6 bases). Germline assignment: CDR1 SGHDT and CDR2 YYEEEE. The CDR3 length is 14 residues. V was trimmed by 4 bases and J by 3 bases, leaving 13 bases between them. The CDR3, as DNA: TGTGCCAGCAGCCAGGGGAGCGCTGACTATGGCTACACCTTC. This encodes CASSQGSADYGYTF.

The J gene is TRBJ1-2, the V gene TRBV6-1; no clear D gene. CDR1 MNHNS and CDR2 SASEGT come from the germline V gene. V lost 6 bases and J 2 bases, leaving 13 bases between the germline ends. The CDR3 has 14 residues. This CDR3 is CASSGDPPNYGYTF. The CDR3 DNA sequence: TGTGCCAGCAGCGGCGACCCCCCAAACTATGGCTACACCTTC.

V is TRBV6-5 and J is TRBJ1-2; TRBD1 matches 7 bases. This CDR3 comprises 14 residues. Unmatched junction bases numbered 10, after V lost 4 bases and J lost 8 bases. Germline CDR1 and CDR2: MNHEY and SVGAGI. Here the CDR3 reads CASSSRPTGEGYTF. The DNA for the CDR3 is TGTGCCAGCAGTTCCCGGCCCACAGGGGAAGGCTACACCTTC.

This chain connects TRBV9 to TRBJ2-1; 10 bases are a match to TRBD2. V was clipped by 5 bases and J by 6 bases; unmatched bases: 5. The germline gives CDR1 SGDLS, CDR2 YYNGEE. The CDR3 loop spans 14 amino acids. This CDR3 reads CASSQSGRANEQFF. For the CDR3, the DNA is TGTGCCAGCAGTCAAAGCGGGAGGGCCAATGAGCAGTTCTTC. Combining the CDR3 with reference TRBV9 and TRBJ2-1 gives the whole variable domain DSGVTQTPKHLITATGQRVTLRCSPRSGDLSVYWYQQSLDQGLQFLIQYYNGEERAKGNILERFSAQQFPDLHSELNLSSLELGDSALYFCASSQSGRANEQFFGPGTRLTVL.

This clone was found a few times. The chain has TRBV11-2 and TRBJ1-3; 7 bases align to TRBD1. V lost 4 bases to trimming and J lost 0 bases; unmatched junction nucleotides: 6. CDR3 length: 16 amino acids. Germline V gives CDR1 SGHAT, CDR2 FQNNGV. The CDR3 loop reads CASSSTGPSSGNTIYF. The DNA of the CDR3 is TGTGCCAGCAGCTCGACAGGGCCTAGCTCTGGAAACACCATATATTTT.

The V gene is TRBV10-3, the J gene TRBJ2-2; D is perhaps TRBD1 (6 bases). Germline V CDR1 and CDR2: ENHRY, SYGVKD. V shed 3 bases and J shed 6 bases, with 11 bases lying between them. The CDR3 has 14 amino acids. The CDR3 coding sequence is TGTGCCATCAGTGAAACAGGGTCGTCCGGGGAGCTGTTTTTT. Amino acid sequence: CAISETGSSGELFF.

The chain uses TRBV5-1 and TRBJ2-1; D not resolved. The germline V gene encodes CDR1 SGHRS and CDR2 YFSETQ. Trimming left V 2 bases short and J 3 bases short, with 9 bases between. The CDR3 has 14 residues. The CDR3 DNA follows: TGCGCCAGCAGCTTTGAGACGGTCTACAATGAGCAGTTCTTC. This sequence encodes CASSFETVYNEQFF.

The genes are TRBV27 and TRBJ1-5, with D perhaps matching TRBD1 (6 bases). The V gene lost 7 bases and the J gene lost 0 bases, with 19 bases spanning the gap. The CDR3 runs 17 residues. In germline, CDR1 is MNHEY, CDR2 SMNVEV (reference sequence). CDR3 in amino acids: CASKRDGGDYSNQPQHF. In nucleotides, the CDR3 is TGTGCCAGCAAACGGGATGGGGGCGACTATAGCAATCAGCCCCAGCATTTT.

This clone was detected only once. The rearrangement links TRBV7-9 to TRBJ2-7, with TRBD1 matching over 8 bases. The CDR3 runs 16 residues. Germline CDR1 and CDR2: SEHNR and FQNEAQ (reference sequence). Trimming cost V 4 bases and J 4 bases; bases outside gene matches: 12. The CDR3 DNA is TGTGCCAGCAGCTCGGCCACCCCCGGGACAGGTTACGAGCAGTACTTC. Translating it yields CASSSATPGTGYEQYF. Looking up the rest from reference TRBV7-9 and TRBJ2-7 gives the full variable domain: DTGVSQNPRHKITKRGQNVTFRCDPISEHNRLYWYRQTLGQGPEFLTYFQNEAQLEKSRLLSDRFSAERPKGSFSTLEIQRTEQGDSAMYLCASSSATPGTGYEQYFGPGTRLTVT.

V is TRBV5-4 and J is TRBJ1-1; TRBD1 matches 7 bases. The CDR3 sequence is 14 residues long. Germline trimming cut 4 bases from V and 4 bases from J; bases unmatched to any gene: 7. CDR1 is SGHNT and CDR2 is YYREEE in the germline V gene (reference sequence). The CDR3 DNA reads TGTGCCAGCAGCCCGGGACAGCCCCCCACTGAAGCTTTCTTT. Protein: CASSPGQPPTEAFF.

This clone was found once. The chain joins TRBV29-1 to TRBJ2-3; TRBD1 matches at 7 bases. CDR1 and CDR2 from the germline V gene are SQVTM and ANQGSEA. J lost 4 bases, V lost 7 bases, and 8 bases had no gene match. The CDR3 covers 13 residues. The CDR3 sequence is CSADRGPADTQYF. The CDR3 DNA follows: TGCAGCGCTGATAGGGGGCCCGCAGATACGCAGTATTTT.

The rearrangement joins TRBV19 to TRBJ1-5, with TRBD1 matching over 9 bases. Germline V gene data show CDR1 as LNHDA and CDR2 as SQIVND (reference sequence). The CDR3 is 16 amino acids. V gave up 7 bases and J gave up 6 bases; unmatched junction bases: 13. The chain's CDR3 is CASTDPQGAYRQPQHF. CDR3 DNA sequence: TGTGCCAGTACCGATCCACAGGGGGCCTACCGTCAGCCCCAGCATTTT.

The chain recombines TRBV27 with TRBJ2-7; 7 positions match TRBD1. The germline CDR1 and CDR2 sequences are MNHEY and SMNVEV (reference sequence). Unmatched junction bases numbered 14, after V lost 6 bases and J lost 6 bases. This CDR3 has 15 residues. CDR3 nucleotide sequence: TGTGCCAGCAGACCCCGGACGAGGGGACAGACCGAGCAGTACTTC. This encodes CASRPRTRGQTEQYF.

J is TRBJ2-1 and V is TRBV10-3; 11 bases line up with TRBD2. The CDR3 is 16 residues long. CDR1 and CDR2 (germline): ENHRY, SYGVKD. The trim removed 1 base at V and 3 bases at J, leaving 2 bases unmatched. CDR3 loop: CAISELTSGGYNEQFF. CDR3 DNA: TGTGCCATCAGTGAGTTAACTAGCGGGGGCTACAATGAGCAGTTCTTC.

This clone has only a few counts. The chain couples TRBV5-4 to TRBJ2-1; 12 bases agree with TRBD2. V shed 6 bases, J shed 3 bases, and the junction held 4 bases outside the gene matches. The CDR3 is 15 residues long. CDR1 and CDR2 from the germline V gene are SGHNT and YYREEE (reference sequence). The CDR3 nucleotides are TGTGCCAGCACCTCACTAGCGGGGGGCTACAATGAGCAGTTCTTC. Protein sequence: CASTSLAGGYNEQFF.

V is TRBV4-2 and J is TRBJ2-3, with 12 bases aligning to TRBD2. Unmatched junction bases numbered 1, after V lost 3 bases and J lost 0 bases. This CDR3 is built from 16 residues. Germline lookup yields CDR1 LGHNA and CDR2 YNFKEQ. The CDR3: CASSQGTSGSTDTQYF. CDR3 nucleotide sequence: TGTGCCAGCAGCCAGGGGACTAGCGGGAGCACAGATACGCAGTATTTT.

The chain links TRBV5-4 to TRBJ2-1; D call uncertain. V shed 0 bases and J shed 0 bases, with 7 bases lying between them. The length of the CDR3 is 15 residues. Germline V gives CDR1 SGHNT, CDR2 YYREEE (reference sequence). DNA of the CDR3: TGTGCCAGCAGCTTGGGGGGAAGCTCCTACAATGAGCAGTTCTTC. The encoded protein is CASSLGGSSYNEQFF. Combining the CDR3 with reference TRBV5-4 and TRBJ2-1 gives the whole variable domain ETGVTQSPTHLIKTRGQQVTLRCSSQSGHNTVSWYQQALGQGPQFIFQYYREEENGRGNFPPRFSGLQFPNYSSELNVNALELDDSALYLCASSLGGSSYNEQFFGPGTRLTVL.

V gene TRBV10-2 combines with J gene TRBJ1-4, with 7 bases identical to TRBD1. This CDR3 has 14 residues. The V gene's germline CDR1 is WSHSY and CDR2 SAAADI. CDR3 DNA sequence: TGCGGAAGCGGGACAGAGGGTATTGGGGAAAAACTGTTTTTT. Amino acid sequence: CGSGTEGIGEKLFF.

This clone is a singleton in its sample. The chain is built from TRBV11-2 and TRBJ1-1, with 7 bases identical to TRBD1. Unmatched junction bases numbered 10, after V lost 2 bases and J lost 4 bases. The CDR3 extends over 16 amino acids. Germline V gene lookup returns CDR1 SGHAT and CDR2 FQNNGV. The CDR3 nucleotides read TGTGCCAGCAGCTTATTAGCCGGACAGGCGGGCACTGAAGCTTTCTTT. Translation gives CASSLLAGQAGTEAFF.

The DNA of the CDR3 is TGTGCCAGCAGTTCCTACAGGGGACCTAATGAAAAACTGTTTTTT. It encodes CASSSYRGPNEKLFF. The rearrangement joins TRBV27 to TRBJ1-4, with 7 bases matching TRBD1. The J segment lost 3 bases and the V segment lost 4 bases, leaving 5 bases of the junction unmatched. This CDR3 contains 15 residues. Per the germline V gene, CDR1 is MNHEY and CDR2 is SMNVEV (reference sequence).

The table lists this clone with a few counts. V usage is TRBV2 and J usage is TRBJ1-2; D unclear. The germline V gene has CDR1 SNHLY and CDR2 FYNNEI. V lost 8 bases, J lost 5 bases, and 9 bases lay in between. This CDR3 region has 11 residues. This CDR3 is CASWAWYGYTF. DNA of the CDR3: TGTGCCAGCTGGGCCTGGTATGGCTACACCTTC. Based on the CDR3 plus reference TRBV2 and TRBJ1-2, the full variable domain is EPEVTQTPSHQVTQMGQEVILRCVPISNHLYFYWYRQILGQKVEFLVSFYNNEISEKSEIFDDQFSVERPDGSNFTLKIRSTKLEDSAMYFCASWAWYGYTFGSGTRLTVV.

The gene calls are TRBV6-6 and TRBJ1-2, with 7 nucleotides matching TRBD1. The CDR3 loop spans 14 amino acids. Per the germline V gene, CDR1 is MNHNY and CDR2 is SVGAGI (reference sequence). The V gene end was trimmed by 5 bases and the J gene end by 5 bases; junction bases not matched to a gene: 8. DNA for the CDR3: TGTGCCAGCAGTCCCATGGGACAGACTTATGGCTACACCTTC. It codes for CASSPMGQTYGYTF.

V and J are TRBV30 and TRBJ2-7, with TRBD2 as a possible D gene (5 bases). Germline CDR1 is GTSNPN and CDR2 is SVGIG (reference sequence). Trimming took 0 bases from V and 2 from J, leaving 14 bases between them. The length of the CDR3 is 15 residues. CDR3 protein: CAWSVRRYFAYEQYF. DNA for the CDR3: TGTGCCTGGAGTGTAAGGAGGTATTTCGCCTACGAGCAGTACTTC. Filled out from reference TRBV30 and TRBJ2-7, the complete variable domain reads SQTIHQWPATLVQPVGSPLSLECTVEGTSNPNLYWYRQAAGRGLQLLFYSVGIGQISSEVPQNLSASRPQDRQFILSSKKLLLSDSGFYLCAWSVRRYFAYEQYFGPGTRLTVT.

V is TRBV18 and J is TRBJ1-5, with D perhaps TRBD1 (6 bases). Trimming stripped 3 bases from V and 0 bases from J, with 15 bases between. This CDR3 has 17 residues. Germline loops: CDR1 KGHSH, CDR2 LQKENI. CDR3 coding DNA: TGTGCCAGCTCACCGTGGGGAGGGGGTAATAGCAATCAGCCCCAGCATTTT. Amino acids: CASSPWGGGNSNQPQHF.

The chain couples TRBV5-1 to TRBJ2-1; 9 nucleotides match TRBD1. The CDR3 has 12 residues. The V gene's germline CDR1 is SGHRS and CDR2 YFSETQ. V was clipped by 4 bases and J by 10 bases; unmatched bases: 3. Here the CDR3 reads CASSGTGREQFF. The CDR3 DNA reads TGCGCCAGCAGCGGGACAGGGAGGGAGCAGTTCTTC. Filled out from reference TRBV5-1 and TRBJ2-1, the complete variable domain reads KAGVTQTPRYLIKTRGQQVTLSCSPISGHRSVSWYQQTPGQGLQFLFEYFSETQRNKGNFPGRFSGRQFSNSRSEMNVSTLELGDSALYLCASSGTGREQFFGPGTRLTVL.

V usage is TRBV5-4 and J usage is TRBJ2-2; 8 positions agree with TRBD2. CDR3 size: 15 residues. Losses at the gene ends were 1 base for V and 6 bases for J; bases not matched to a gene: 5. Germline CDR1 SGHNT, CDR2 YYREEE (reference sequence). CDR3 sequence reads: CASSLSPGGPGELFF. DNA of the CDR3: TGTGCCAGCAGCTTGTCTCCGGGGGGGCCCGGGGAGCTGTTTTTT.

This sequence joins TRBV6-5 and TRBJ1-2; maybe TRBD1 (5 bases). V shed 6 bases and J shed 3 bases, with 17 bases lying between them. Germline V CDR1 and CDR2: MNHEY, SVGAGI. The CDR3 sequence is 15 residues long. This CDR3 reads CASSPISLRDYGYTF. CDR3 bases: TGTGCCAGCAGCCCCATATCACTCAGGGACTATGGCTACACCTTC.

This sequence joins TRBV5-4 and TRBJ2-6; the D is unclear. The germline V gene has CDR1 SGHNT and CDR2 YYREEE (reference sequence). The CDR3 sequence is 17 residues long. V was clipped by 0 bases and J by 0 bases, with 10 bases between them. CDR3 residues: CASSLEVASSGANVLTF. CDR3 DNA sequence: TGTGCCAGCAGCTTGGAGGTAGCAAGCTCTGGGGCCAACGTCCTGACTTTC.

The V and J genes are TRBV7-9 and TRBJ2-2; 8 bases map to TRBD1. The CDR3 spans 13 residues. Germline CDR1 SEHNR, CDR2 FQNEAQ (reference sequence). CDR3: CATGQGGTGELFF. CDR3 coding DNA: TGTGCTACCGGACAGGGAGGCACCGGGGAGCTGTTTTTT.